The source of this T cell receptor (beta chain) is a study of blood T cells in healthy people across ages. Trimming at V came to 5 bases and at J to 3 bases, leaving 2 bases not matched to a gene. Germline V lookup: CDR1 DFQATT, CDR2 SNEGSKA (reference sequence). This CDR3 is built from 12 residues. On this clonotype itself: Its cognate antigen is unknown.

A second PCR of roughly 6 to 12 cycles used a sample-barcoded 5' primer and a J-beta primer mix. The template-switch adaptor was a 5' adaptor with 12 random nucleotides. It tagged each cDNA molecule. TCRdb ran MiXCR on the 5' RACE reads and lists one entry per CDR3 protein. The sample holds fewer than 2,000,000 distinct CDR3 sequences, about two fifths seen once. Study conclusions and caveats: The study found more naive CD4+ cells and higher diversity in long-lived than aged donors.

This receptor was identified in a human donor in good health. This chain links TRBV20-1 with TRBJ1-1, with 8 bases lining up with TRBD1. Sequences were obtained from blood. DNA for the CDR3: TGCAGTGCTGAACAGGGGGACACTGAAGCTTTCTTT. Translating it yields CSAEQGDTEAFF.